These T cell receptor beta chains were read from a single sample in a study of OX40 agonist ivuxolimab in advanced cancers. Assay: immunoSEQ multiplex PCR; the TCRdb copy retains only in-frame clones and omits some. The data hold roughly 75,000 clones, with over 75% observed a single time. The sample here was CD4+ or CD8+ T cells sorted from blood, taken in a trial of the OX40 agonist ivuxolimab. The receptors were gathered from an adult with an advanced solid tumor such as melanoma, head and neck, liver or kidney cancer. CDR3s include the opening cysteine and the closing phenylalanine or tryptophan.

CDR3	length	V	J
CASSPPTGKNEKLFF	15	TRBV7-9	TRBJ1-4
CASSSGVLTYEQYF	14	TRBV7-2	TRBJ2-7
CASSQGAITNTGELFF	16	TRBV4-3	TRBJ2-2
CSVEDRLRLSADTQYF	16	TRBV29-1	TRBJ2-3
CASSFDSRRSYEQYF	15	TRBV6-1	TRBJ2-7
CASRIKQGGEHQPQHF	16	TRBV19	TRBJ1-5
CASSENQLGGGEKLFF	16	TRBV6-1	TRBJ1-4
CASSMGQGRTGELFF	15	TRBV19	TRBJ2-2
CASRLTSGANVLTF	14	TRBV11-2	TRBJ2-6
CASSLAGAVSETQYF	15	TRBV5-1	TRBJ2-5
CASSYSKVRGAYEQYF	16	TRBV6-5	TRBJ2-7
CASTIQGTNYGYTF	14	TRBV6-5	TRBJ1-2
CASSTGGRGNTIYF	14	TRBV2	TRBJ1-3
CSVSISGANVLTF	13	TRBV29-1	TRBJ2-6
CASSLGARDEQYF	13	TRBV5-6	TRBJ2-7
CASSPERTDTQYF	13	TRBV18	TRBJ2-3
CASSARDGYEQYF	13	TRBV5-1	TRBJ2-7
CASSLRGTKNEQFF	14	TRBV7-3	TRBJ2-1
CASLWEANTGELFF	14	TRBV6-1	TRBJ2-2
CASSRQGQETQYF	13	TRBV9	TRBJ2-5
CASSEEEGVRPQHF	14	TRBV2	TRBJ1-5
CARDRSSYEQYF	12	TRBV9	NA
CSVVGQGYGYTF	12	TRBV29-1	TRBJ1-2
CASSLFVAGGTGELFF	16	TRBV27	TRBJ2-2
CASSKGGGKEFYEQYF	16	TRBV21-1	TRBJ2-7
CASSLFWASGANVLTF	16	TRBV5-4	TRBJ2-6
CASSRVGGWNEQFF	14	TRBV2	TRBJ2-1
CASSFWSGQGRTEAFF	16	TRBV5-1	TRBJ1-1
CASSRAANTGELFF	14	TRBV5-4	TRBJ2-2
CASSPQGRGAYEQYF	15	TRBV11-2	NA
CASRGGSGNQPQHF	14	TRBV6-1	TRBJ1-5
CASSSVQGISGYTF	14	TRBV7-2	TRBJ1-2
CASSMSSGRALNEQFF	16	TRBV19	TRBJ2-1
CASSQGPEKLFF	12	TRBV14	TRBJ1-4
CASRDRAYEQYF	12	TRBV19	TRBJ2-7
CASSEVPGGANQPQHF	16	TRBV6-1	TRBJ1-5
CASSVGLAGYETQYF	15	TRBV9	TRBJ2-5
CASTQIRQGARTEAFF	16	TRBV6-6	TRBJ1-1
CASSTGTSFSSTDTQYF	17	TRBV7-2	TRBJ2-3
CASSHAGTGEETQYF	15	TRBV5-1	TRBJ2-5
CASSERRGSYNEQFF	15	TRBV10-2	TRBJ2-1
CAWSGDQPGRSNQPQHF	17	TRBV30	TRBJ1-5
CASRRTGNSNQPQHF	15	TRBV19	TRBJ1-5
CASSVDGFPPYEQYF	15	TRBV9	TRBJ2-7
CASSFGRAGGETQYF	15	TRBV7-8	TRBJ2-5
CAWRGSIITYEQYF	14	TRBV30	TRBJ2-7
CASGVTMVGSPLHF	14	TRBV6-1	TRBJ1-6
CASSLDGLEAFF	12	TRBV11-3	TRBJ1-1
CASSWAGGAETQYF	14	TRBV10-2	TRBJ2-5
CASSRLGTANTEAFF	15	TRBV14	TRBJ1-1
CASSAQGGPGNTIYF	15	TRBV9	TRBJ1-3
CASSPAQETQYF	12	TRBV5-4	TRBJ2-5
CASATPPYNEQFF	13	TRBV27	TRBJ2-1
CASSRNRGYNEQFF	14	TRBV13	TRBJ2-1
CASIPQGAGGKLFF	14	TRBV28	TRBJ1-4